These T cell receptor beta chains were read from a single sample in a study of PD-L1 blockade in urothelial cancer. Repertoires were generated with immunoSEQ multiplex PCR, while TCRdb's copy carries only in-frame clones and drops some. The sample carries 35,000 to 45,000 clones, approximately 80% recorded once. This material consisted of PBMCs, taken around atezolizumab (anti-PD-L1) treatment. The receptors come from a man aged 35 to 55 with urothelial cancer. Each CDR3 is given with its conserved first and last residue. The D gene is left open where the match is weak. Some rows mark clone size as missing; the rest say once, few, many or name a class of expanded clone.

clone_size,j_call,v_call,d_call,cdr3_nt,cdr3_aa
.,TRBJ2-7,TRBV30,.,TGTGCCTGGAGGCCGGGACTGGCAACCTACGAGCAGTACTTC,CAWRPGLATYEQYF
.,TRBJ1-1,TRBV7-9,TRBD1,TGTGCCAGCAGCTTAGAGGGGGCAGGGCGCGCTTTCTTT,CASSLEGAGRAFF
.,TRBJ1-5,TRBV27,TRBD1,TGTGCCAGCAGTTCCCTGGACAGGGCAAATCAGCCCCAGCATTTT,CASSSLDRANQPQHF
.,TRBJ2-5,TRBV7-6,TRBD2,TGTGCCAGCAGCTTAGAATCGGGGGGTGTAAGGGAGACCCAGTACTTC,CASSLESGGVRETQYF
.,TRBJ2-4,TRBV5-6,.,TGTGCCAGCAGCTCGCAGGCCGGAGGGAGGAACATTCAGTACTTC,CASSSQAGGRNIQYF
.,TRBJ2-7,TRBV6-6,TRBD1,TGTGCCAGCAGTGACTGGACAGGCCAGGGGAACGAGCAGTACTTC,CASSDWTGQGNEQYF
few,TRBJ2-1,TRBV6-4,.,TGTGCCAGCAGTGACGCCAGGGCATCGTTGAATGAGCAGTTCTTC,CASSDARASLNEQFF
.,TRBJ2-3,TRBV10-1,TRBD2,TGCGCCAGCAGTGCAGAGGAATGGACTAGCGGGAGTCCTTATACGCAGTATTTT,CASSAEEWTSGSPYTQYF
.,TRBJ2-2,TRBV11-2,.,TGTGCCAGCAGCTTAAGACGGGGGACCACCGGGGAGCTGTTTTTT,CASSLRRGTTGELFF
.,TRBJ1-2,TRBV28,.,TGTGCCACCACGAACATAGACAGCTATGGCTACACCTTC,CATTNIDSYGYTF
.,TRBJ2-6,TRBV9,.,TGTGCCAGCAGCGCCACAGGGCCGGGGGCCAACGTCCTGACTTTC,CASSATGPGANVLTF
.,TRBJ1-1,TRBV25-1,.,TGTGCCAGCAGGAACAACAGGGAGAACACTGAAGCTTTCTTT,CASRNNRENTEAFF
.,TRBJ2-1,TRBV7-9,TRBD2,TGTGCCAGCTCTCGGACTAGCGGGAGGTCCTACAATGAGCAGTTCTTC,CASSRTSGRSYNEQFF
.,TRBJ1-1,TRBV7-3,.,TGTGCCAGCACCCACAGGCAGGGGACTGAAGCTTTCTTT,CASTHRQGTEAFF
.,TRBJ2-7,TRBV4-1,.,TGCGCCAGCAGCCTTTTTTACTCCCCAGCGGGTGAACCCTACGAGCAGTACTTC,CASSLFYSPAGEPYEQYF
few,TRBJ1-2,TRBV2,.,TGTGCCAGCAAGTCAGGTACCAACTATGGCTACACCTTC,CASKSGTNYGYTF
.,TRBJ2-1,TRBV30,TRBD2,TGTGCCTGGACTAGCGGAGGGGTCAATGAGCAGTTCTTC,CAWTSGGVNEQFF
.,TRBJ2-1,TRBV5-1,.,TGCGCCAGCAGCTTGGGAGGCGGCTACAATGAGCAGTTCTTC,CASSLGGGYNEQFF
.,TRBJ2-7,TRBV5-1,TRBD2,TGCGCCAGCAGCTCCGGGACTAGCGGTTCCTACGAGCAGTACTTC,CASSSGTSGSYEQYF
.,TRBJ2-1,TRBV15,.,TGTGCCACCAGCAGAGTGCGGGAACGGGGTGAGCAGTTCTTC,CATSRVRERGEQFF
once,TRBJ2-7,TRBV9,.,TGTGCCAGCAGCGTAGACTTAGGAGCCTACGAGCAGTACTTC,CASSVDLGAYEQYF
.,TRBJ2-1,TRBV11-2,TRBD2,TGTGCCAGCAGCTTAGATCTTGGCGCGGGAGATGAGCAGTTCTTC,CASSLDLGAGDEQFF
.,TRBJ2-7,TRBV10-1,.,TGCGCCAGCAGTGACAGGGGCCACGAGCAGTACTTC,CASSDRGHEQYF
few,TRBJ2-5,TRBV4-1,.,TGCGCCAGCAGCCGGTGGCAGAAAGAGACCCAGTACTTC,CASSRWQKETQYF
few,TRBJ2-4,TRBV19,TRBD2,TGTGCCAGTATGGTAGCGGGAGTGGTGGAGGCCAAAAACATTCAGTACTTC,CASMVAGVVEAKNIQYF
.,TRBJ1-3,TRBV9,.,TGTGCCAGCAGCGTAGCCCAGGGGGGAAACACCATATATTTT,CASSVAQGGNTIYF
.,TRBJ2-7,TRBV28,TRBD1,TGTGCCAGCAGTCCCATTGCCGGGACAGGGGGGAGCGAGCAGTACTTC,CASSPIAGTGGSEQYF
.,TRBJ2-1,TRBV9,TRBD2,TGTGCCAGCAGCCCCCCGCCGGGAGGAACCAATGAGCAGTTCTTC,CASSPPPGGTNEQFF
.,TRBJ1-2,TRBV4-3,.,TGCGCCAGCAGCCAAGACAGGGTGGACTATGGCTACACCTTC,CASSQDRVDYGYTF
.,TRBJ1-2,TRBV6-1,TRBD1,TGTGCCAGCAGTGGGGGACAGGCCAGCTATGGCTACACCTTC,CASSGGQASYGYTF
once,TRBJ2-1,TRBV19,.,TGTGCCAGTAGTATAGATCGGTCGCTCAATGAGCAGTTCTTC,CASSIDRSLNEQFF
once,TRBJ2-3,TRBV18,TRBD2,TGTGCCAGCTTCCTTAGCGGGAGTAGGGCTACGCAGTATTTT,CASFLSGSRATQYF
.,TRBJ2-7,TRBV6-1,TRBD1,TGTGCCAGCAGTGAGCCGGGACAGGACTCCTACGAGCAGTACTTC,CASSEPGQDSYEQYF
.,TRBJ1-2,TRBV19,.,TGTGCCAGTAGTATGGAGGACGGCTATGGCTACACCTTC,CASSMEDGYGYTF
.,TRBJ2-3,TRBV28,.,TGTGCCAGCAGCCGGAGGGCAGTCGATACGCAGTATTTT,CASSRRAVDTQYF
.,TRBJ2-1,TRBV9,TRBD1,TGTGCCAGCAGCGTCGCTCAGGCAGGGGGACGGAATGAGCAGTTCTTC,CASSVAQAGGRNEQFF
.,TRBJ1-2,TRBV5-1,.,TGCGCCAGCAGCCTGACAGATAACTATGGCTACACCTTC,CASSLTDNYGYTF
.,TRBJ1-1,TRBV28,.,TGTGCCAGCAGTTTAAAGGAGGGCACTGAAGCTTTCTTT,CASSLKEGTEAFF
.,TRBJ1-3,TRBV5-1,.,TGCGCCAGCAGCCGGGACAAGAGCTCTGGAAACACCATATATTTT,CASSRDKSSGNTIYF
.,TRBJ2-7,TRBV4-1,TRBD2,TGCGCCAGCAGCCAGGGACTAGCGGGTGAGCAGTACTTC,CASSQGLAGEQYF
.,TRBJ2-1,TRBV5-6,TRBD2,TGTGCCAGCAGCTTAGCGGGAGGGGCAACCCGATCCTACAATGAGCAGTTCTTC,CASSLAGGATRSYNEQFF
.,TRBJ2-7,TRBV5-6,.,TGTGCCAGCAGCTTGGCCCGGGATTGGGGGCAGTACTTC,CASSLARDWGQYF
.,TRBJ2-2,TRBV19,.,TGTGCCAGTAGTATGAGTAGGGGAACCGGGGAGCTGTTTTTT,CASSMSRGTGELFF